These 19 T cell receptor beta chains were all obtained from the same sample, sequenced in a study of technical replicates of blood from a handful of donors. The assay was immunoSEQ multiplex PCR, and TCRdb's table has in-frame clones only and misses some. The data contain tens of thousands of clones, approximately 92% of them seen just once; the ten biggest clones take up 0.41%. Sequenced: T cells isolated from PBMCs. Receptor source: a human donor in good health.

The gene calls are TRBV13 and TRBJ1-1, with TRBD1 identical over 7 bases. The V gene's germline CDR1 is PRHDT and CDR2 FYEKMQ (reference sequence). The CDR3 extends over 14 amino acids. V shed 5 bases and J 6 bases; nucleotides not matched to a gene: 9. DNA for the CDR3: TGTGCCAGCAGCGTCGGACGACAGGGTGCTGAAGCTTTCTTT. Translated: CASSVGRQGAEAFF.

The chain carries TRBV7-2 and TRBJ2-1; D is perhaps TRBD2 (5 bases). The CDR3 has 13 residues. The V end lost 0 bases, the J end lost 7 bases, and 7 bases lay between the germline ends. CDR1 and CDR2 from the germline V gene are SGHTA and FQGNSA. The CDR3 bases are TGTGCCAGCAGCTTAGCGGGGAGTAATGAGCAGTTCTTC. The encoded protein is CASSLAGSNEQFF.

The chain joins TRBV28 to TRBJ2-2; 8 bases agree with TRBD2. Germline loops: CDR1 MDHEN, CDR2 SYDVKM. The CDR3 extends over 20 amino acids. The trim removed 6 bases at V and 1 base at J, leaving 19 bases unmatched. In DNA form, the CDR3 reads TGTGCCAGCAGCCGTGCCGACGGGGTGAGCGGGAGAATGAACACCGGGGAGCTGTTTTTT. Residues: CASSRADGVSGRMNTGELFF.

The V and J genes are TRBV2 and TRBJ2-1; no clear D. The CDR3 runs 13 residues. Looked up from germline, CDR1 is SNHLY and CDR2 is FYNNEI. V was shortened by 4 bases and J by 10 bases, with 14 bases between the two germline ends. DNA for the CDR3: TGTGCCAGCAGTGGAAGATCCGGAGAAGAGCAGTTCTTC. As protein: CASSGRSGEEQFF.

The DNA for the CDR3 is TGTGCCAGCAGCCTTTACAGGGATGGCACAGATACGCAGTATTTT. This translates into CASSLYRDGTDTQYF. The chain joins TRBV6-5 to TRBJ2-3, with D possibly being TRBD1 (6 bases). Trimming removed 6 bases from V and 1 base from J, with 14 bases in between. Germline CDR1 is MNHEY and CDR2 is SVGAGI. CDR3 length equals 15 residues.

This clone was observed a single time. The chain joins TRBV5-6 to TRBJ1-4; unclear D gene. Deletions cut 3 bases from V and 4 bases from J, with 10 bases between. The CDR3 contains 14 residues. CDR1 SGHDT and CDR2 YYEEEE come from the germline V gene. The CDR3 loop is CASSSTKDNEKLFF. CDR3 DNA sequence: TGTGCCAGCAGCTCGACAAAGGATAATGAAAAACTGTTTTTT.

This clone appeared once. This chain joins TRBV28 and TRBJ2-7, with a tentative D call TRBD2 (5 bases). Germline assignment: CDR1 MDHEN and CDR2 SYDVKM. V was trimmed by 3 bases and J by 4 bases, leaving 16 bases between them. The CDR3 extends over 15 amino acids. The CDR3 protein is CASSFEGAGGYEQYF. The CDR3 coding sequence is TGTGCCAGCAGTTTTGAGGGCGCCGGAGGATACGAGCAGTACTTC.

V gene TRBV29-1 combines with J gene TRBJ1-5, with D maybe TRBD1 (6 bases). Germline V gene data show CDR1 as SQVTM and CDR2 as ANQGSEA. Trimming cost V 7 bases and J 0 bases, with 13 bases left between them. This CDR3 is built from 14 residues. CDR3 bases: TGCAGCGCCTCCGGACAGTATAGCAATCAGCCCCAGCATTTT. Encoded protein: CSASGQYSNQPQHF.

CDR3 amino acids: CASSLVEATNEKLFF. CDR3 nucleotides: TGTGCCAGCAGCTTAGTGGAGGCAACTAATGAAAAACTGTTTTTT. The V and J genes are TRBV7-6 and TRBJ1-4; D is ambiguous. V was shortened by 1 base and J by 0 bases, with 6 bases between the two germline ends. Germline V gene sequence: CDR1 SGHVS, CDR2 FNYEAQ. This CDR3 comprises 15 residues.

V is TRBV5-6 and J is TRBJ2-7, with D tentatively TRBD2 (6 bases). Deletions cut 4 bases from V and 5 bases from J, with 19 bases between. The CDR3 covers 15 residues. Germline V gene sequence: CDR1 SGHDT, CDR2 YYEEEE. The chain's CDR3 is CASSPMVGRDHEQYF. CDR3 coding DNA: TGTGCCAGCAGCCCTATGGTAGGGCGGGACCACGAGCAGTACTTC.

The rearrangement joins TRBV5-1 to TRBJ2-2; 9 bases are a match to TRBD2. Per the germline V gene, CDR1 is SGHRS and CDR2 is YFSETQ. The CDR3 extends over 19 amino acids. V lost 4 bases to trimming and J lost 4 bases; unmatched junction nucleotides: 17. CDR3 in amino acids: CASSPRLTSGREGTGELFF. CDR3 nucleotides: TGCGCCAGCAGCCCCCGCCTGACTAGCGGCAGGGAGGGCACCGGGGAGCTGTTTTTT.

The genes are TRBV30 and TRBJ1-2, with D maybe TRBD1 (5 bases). Trimming took off 0 bases at V and 8 bases at J, with 13 bases between the two ends. This CDR3 has 13 amino acids. CDR1 is GTSNPN and CDR2 is SVGIG in the germline V gene (reference sequence). CDR3: CAWSVQQVGGYTF. The CDR3 DNA follows: TGTGCCTGGAGTGTACAACAGGTTGGCGGCTACACCTTC.

The genes are TRBV19 and TRBJ2-7; 8 nucleotides line up with TRBD1. This CDR3 contains 15 residues. V was clipped by 3 bases and J by 4 bases; unmatched bases: 8. In germline, CDR1 is LNHDA, CDR2 SQIVND (reference sequence). Here the CDR3 DNA reads TGTGCCAGTAGTATCCCCGGACAGGGAATATACGAGCAGTACTTC. Translated: CASSIPGQGIYEQYF.

The gene calls are TRBV27 and TRBJ1-1; 8 bases align to TRBD1. The CDR3 is 13 residues long. Germline-derived CDR1 and CDR2 are MNHEY and SMNVEV (reference sequence). Trimming removed 2 bases from V and 10 bases from J; junction bases left unmatched: 6. This CDR3 reads CASSLDRGMGAFF. The CDR3 nucleotides read TGTGCCAGCAGTTTAGACAGGGGAATGGGAGCTTTCTTT.

This chain uses TRBV4-1 with TRBJ2-7, with TRBD2 matching 11 bases. The CDR3 runs to 15 residues. V gave up 4 bases and J gave up 0 bases; unmatched junction bases: 2. CDR1 is MGHRA, CDR2 YSYEKL, per germline. The DNA for the CDR3 is TGCGCCAGCAGCCTTACTAGCGGGAGCTCCTACGAGCAGTACTTC. Amino acids: CASSLTSGSSYEQYF.

This clone was observed a handful of times. CDR3 protein: CASSYDSYGYTF. For the CDR3, the DNA is TGTGCCAGCAGCTACGACAGCTATGGCTACACCTTC. The V call is TRBV13, the J call TRBJ1-2; weak D call: TRBD1 (5 bases). CDR3 length: 12 amino acids. CDR1 and CDR2 from the germline V gene are PRHDT and FYEKMQ (reference sequence). The V gene lost 4 bases and the J gene lost 4 bases, with 7 bases spanning the gap.

This chain uses TRBV19 with TRBJ1-4; 7 positions agree with TRBD1. Germline loops: CDR1 LNHDA, CDR2 SQIVND (reference sequence). The V and J ends lost 9 bases and 5 bases, in that order; junction bases with no gene match: 9. This CDR3 region has 14 residues. The CDR3 sequence is CASQDRLSNEKLFF. The CDR3 DNA is TGTGCCAGCCAGGACAGGCTTTCGAATGAAAAACTGTTTTTT.

V usage is TRBV2 and J usage is TRBJ1-5, with D maybe TRBD1 (6 bases). Trimming pared 6 bases from V and 1 base from J, leaving 10 bases between. Germline CDR1 and CDR2: SNHLY and FYNNEI. The CDR3 extends over 14 amino acids. The CDR3 DNA reads as TGTGCCAGCAGGTATGGACAGAGCAATCAGCCCCAGCATTTT. Translated, it gives CASRYGQSNQPQHF. Based on the CDR3 plus reference TRBV2 and TRBJ1-5, the full variable domain is EPEVTQTPSHQVTQMGQEVILRCVPISNHLYFYWYRQILGQKVEFLVSFYNNEISEKSEIFDDQFSVERPDGSNFTLKIRSTKLEDSAMYFCASRYGQSNQPQHFGDGTRLSIL.

This clone was seen once. This chain links TRBV5-1 with TRBJ2-7, with TRBD2 identical over 10 bases. The CDR3 loop spans 16 amino acids. CDR1 SGHRS and CDR2 YFSETQ come from the germline V gene. V was clipped by 4 bases and J by 7 bases; unmatched bases: 14. DNA for the CDR3: TGCGCCAGCAGCCAGTACCCGGCTAGCGGGAGTTGGGAGCAGTACTTC. Its protein product is CASSQYPASGSWEQYF.